This T cell receptor beta chain was captured by sequencing in a study of shared T cell receptors in the human thymus (dated by TCRdb to the early 2020s). Notes on the research overall: The study examined how self-reactive, shared T-cell receptor alpha chains are generated in the human thymus.

Libraries were constructed by the immunoSEQ multiplex PCR assay. Imported from immuneACCESS, the table was reduced by TCRdb to in-frame sequences with V and J called. These copies leave out some clones; in studies compared against another copy, an unresolved V gene accounts for under half, and the cause of the remainder is not known. The sample table records 540,000 or so clones; approximately 80% of these occur just once. Approximately 0.013% of the sample is in the top ten clones. CDR1 GTSNPN and CDR2 SVGIG are derived from the germline V gene (reference sequence). The CDR3 covers 13 residues, taking in both the cysteine and the phenylalanine. The read is trimmed to its CDR3 DNA, 39 bases read in frame from base 1. Ends trimmed: V by 1 base, J by 4 bases; bases unmatched to a gene: 4. To note about this clone: Its antigen is unknown. It has no much larger one-base neighbor in the sample; base qualities were not kept. The identical CDR3 is also encoded by other nucleotide sequences in the sample.

A further study also used this sample, focusing on human thymus T cells. The second study also describes: Donors were immunologically healthy infants undergoing open corrective cardiac surgery for congenital heart defects in Finland. Thymus tissue was collected as surgical resects that were removed during corrective cardiac surgery. Usage of V and J gene segments appeared to be biased in both the thymic and the peripheral blood repertoires. According to the related research, thymic TCR repertoires were highly overlapping among unrelated individuals. The study characterized TCR alpha and beta repertoires from eight infant thymus samples and a few related peripheral blood samples. The infant donors were about 6 to 250 days old, and the cohort included five to seven males and two females. After being mechanically released from the tissue, thymocytes were kept at -70 degrees C in pellets of roughly 8.5-34 million cells. A QIAsymphony instrument was used to extract genomic DNA from the frozen cell pellets. The immunoSEQ multiplex PCR assay was used to amplify the TCRB and TCRAD loci from a standardized quantity of quality-controlled genomic DNA. Amplicons spanned the V(D)J region at a length sufficient to cover the CDR3 and identify V and J genes. The commercial immunoSEQ service was used to sequence amplicons on an Illumina platform. Primer bias and sequencing errors were corrected using previously described methods, and TCRAD and TCRB definitions followed the IMGT database. Analysis of the repertoires was done with immunoSEQ Analyzer 3.0 and VDJTools and included basic statistics, V/J segment usage, diversity estimates, rarefaction and pairwise overlap. Chao1, ChaoE, Efron-Thisted, Shannon and inverse Simpson indices were used to estimate diversity, which was also estimated on datasets down-sampled to the smallest sample. For repertoire overlap, CDR3 nucleotide sequence, V gene and J gene had to match strictly, and clustering was done by Jaccard-based multidimensional scaling. On average, thymus samples yielded 650,000 to 1,000,000 unique TCRB clonotypes, whereas blood samples yielded approximately 84,000.

The sequence was collected from a boy younger than two with a congenital heart defect. Donor details come from another sample of the same person, matched by shared clones. This sequence uses TRBV30 and TRBJ2-7; TRBD1 matches 7 bases in the middle. Source material: thymocytes. The base sequence is TGTGCCTGGAGTGGCCGGGACAGTTACGAGCAGTACTTC. Its coded protein is CAWSGRDSYEQYF.